This paragraph reports one T cell receptor beta chain. This sample is drawn from a study of blood T cell repertoires in COVID-19. In the original processing: Quantification of nucleated cells was approximated via reference gene primer amplification. Assay used: immunoSEQ multiplex PCR; TCRdb lists only in-frame clones, some missing. That table is the source of V, J and clone size, and D and trimming were worked out from the DNA. The sample includes about 210,000 clones, over 75% seen only once; the top ten take more than 4.5%. V dropped 0 bases and J dropped 1; count of bases not matched to a gene: 1. The germline V gene has CDR1 KGHSH and CDR2 LQKENI. The CDR3 loop spans 15 amino acids.

The TCR sequence derives from a woman between 40 and 50 years old with acute or convalescent COVID-19. Sequencing was carried out using peripheral blood. V and J are TRBV18 and TRBJ1-1, with 8 bases identical to TRBD1. CDR3 region: CASSPPGTGNTEAFF. In DNA form, the CDR3 reads TGTGCCAGCTCACCACCCGGGACAGGGAACACTGAAGCTTTCTTT.